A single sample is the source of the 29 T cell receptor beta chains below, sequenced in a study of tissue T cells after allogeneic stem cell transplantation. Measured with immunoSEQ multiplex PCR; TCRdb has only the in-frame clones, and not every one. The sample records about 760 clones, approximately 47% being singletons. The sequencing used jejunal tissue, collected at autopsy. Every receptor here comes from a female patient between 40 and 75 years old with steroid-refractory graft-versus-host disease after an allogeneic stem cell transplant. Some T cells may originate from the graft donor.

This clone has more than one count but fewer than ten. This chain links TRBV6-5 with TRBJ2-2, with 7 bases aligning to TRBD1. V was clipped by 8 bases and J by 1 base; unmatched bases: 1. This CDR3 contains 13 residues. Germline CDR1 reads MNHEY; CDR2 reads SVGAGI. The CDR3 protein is CASRQGNTGELFF. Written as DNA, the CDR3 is TGTGCCAGCCGACAGGGGAACACCGGGGAGCTGTTTTTT.

CDR3 DNA sequence: TGTGCCATCAGTGTGCGGTGCCTCACCTTC. Translated, it gives CAISVRCLTF. V and J are TRBV10-3 and TRBJ1-2; D remains unclear. Germline V gene sequence: CDR1 ENHRY, CDR2 SYGVKD. This CDR3 is 10 amino acids long. Trimming took 4 bases from V and 13 from J, leaving 10 bases between them.

The CDR3 protein is CASRSTVQGAGELFF. CDR3 nucleotide sequence: TGTGCCAGCAGATCTACAGTACAGGGGGCCGGGGAGCTGTTTTTT. V and J are TRBV7-8 and TRBJ2-2; 8 bases are shared with TRBD1. The CDR3 loop spans 15 amino acids. CDR1 is SGHVS, CDR2 FQNEAQ, per germline. V shed 6 bases, J shed 6 bases, and the junction held 9 bases outside the gene matches. The full variable domain, in which reference TRBV7-8 and TRBJ2-2 provide the parts outside the CDR3, is GAGVSQSPRYKVAKRGQDVALRCDPISGHVSLFWYQQALGQGPEFLTYFQNEAQLDKSGLPSDRFFAERPEGSVSTLKIQRTQQEDSAVYLCASRSTVQGAGELFFGEGSRLTVL.

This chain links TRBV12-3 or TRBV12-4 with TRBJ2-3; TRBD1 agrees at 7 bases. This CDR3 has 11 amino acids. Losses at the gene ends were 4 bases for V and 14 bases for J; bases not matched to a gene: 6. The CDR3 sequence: CASSYTGAPYF. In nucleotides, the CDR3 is TGTGCCAGCAGTTATACAGGGGCCCCGTATTTT.

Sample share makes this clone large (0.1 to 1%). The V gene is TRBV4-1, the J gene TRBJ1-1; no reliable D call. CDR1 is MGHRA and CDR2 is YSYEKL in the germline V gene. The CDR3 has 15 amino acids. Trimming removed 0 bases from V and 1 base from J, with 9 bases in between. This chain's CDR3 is CASSQDGEGNTEAFF. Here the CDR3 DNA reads TGCGCCAGCAGCCAAGATGGGGAGGGGAACACTGAAGCTTTCTTT.

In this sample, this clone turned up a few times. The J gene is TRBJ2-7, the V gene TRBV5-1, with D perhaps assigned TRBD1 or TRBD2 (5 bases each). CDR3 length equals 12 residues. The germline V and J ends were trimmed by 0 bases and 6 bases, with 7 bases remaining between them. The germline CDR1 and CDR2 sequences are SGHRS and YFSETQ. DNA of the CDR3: TGCGCCAGCAGCTTGGTTGGGGGCGAGCAGTACTTC. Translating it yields CASSLVGGEQYF.

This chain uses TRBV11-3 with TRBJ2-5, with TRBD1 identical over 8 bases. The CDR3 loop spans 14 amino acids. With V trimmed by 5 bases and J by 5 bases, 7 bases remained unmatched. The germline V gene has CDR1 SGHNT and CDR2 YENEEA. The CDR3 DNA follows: TGTGCCAGCAGCACCAGACAGGGGCACGAGACCCAGTACTTC. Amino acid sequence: CASSTRQGHETQYF. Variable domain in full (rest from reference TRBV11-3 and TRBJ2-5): EAGVVQSPRYKIIEKKQPVAFWCNPISGHNTLYWYLQNLGQGPELLIRYENEEAVDDSQLPKDRFSAERLKGVDSTLKIQPAELGDSAVYLCASSTRQGHETQYFGPGTRLLVL.

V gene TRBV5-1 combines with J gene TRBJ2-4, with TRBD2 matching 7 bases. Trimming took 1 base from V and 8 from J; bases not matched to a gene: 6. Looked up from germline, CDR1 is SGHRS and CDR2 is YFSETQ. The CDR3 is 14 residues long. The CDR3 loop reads CASSLTGGVDIQYF. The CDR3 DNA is TGCGCCAGCAGCTTGACGGGAGGAGTGGACATTCAGTACTTC.

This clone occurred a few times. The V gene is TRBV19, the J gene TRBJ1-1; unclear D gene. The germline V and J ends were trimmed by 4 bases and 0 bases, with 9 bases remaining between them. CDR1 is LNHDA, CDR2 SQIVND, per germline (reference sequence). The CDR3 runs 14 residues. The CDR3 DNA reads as TGTGCCAGTAGTAAAGTGGTGATGAACACTGAAGCTTTCTTT. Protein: CASSKVVMNTEAFF.

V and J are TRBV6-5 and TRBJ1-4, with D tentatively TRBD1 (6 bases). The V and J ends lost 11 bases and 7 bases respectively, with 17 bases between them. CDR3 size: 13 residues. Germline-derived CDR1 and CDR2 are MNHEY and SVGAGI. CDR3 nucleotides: TGTGCCTCCGGCGGGCAGGGGAGTGAAAAACTGTTTTTT. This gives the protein CASGGQGSEKLFF.

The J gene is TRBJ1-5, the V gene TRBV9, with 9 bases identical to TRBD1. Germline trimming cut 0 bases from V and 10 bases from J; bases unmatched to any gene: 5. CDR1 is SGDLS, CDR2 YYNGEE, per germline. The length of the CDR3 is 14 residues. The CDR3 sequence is CASSVGDREGPQHF. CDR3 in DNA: TGTGCCAGCAGCGTAGGGGACAGGGAGGGACCCCAGCATTTT.

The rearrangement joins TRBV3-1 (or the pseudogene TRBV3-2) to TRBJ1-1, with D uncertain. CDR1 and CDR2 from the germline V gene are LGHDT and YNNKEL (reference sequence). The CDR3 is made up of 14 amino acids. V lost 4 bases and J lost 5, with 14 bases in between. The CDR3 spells CASSPRTVFTEAFF. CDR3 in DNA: TGTGCCAGCAGCCCCCGGACGGTTTTTACTGAAGCTTTCTTT.

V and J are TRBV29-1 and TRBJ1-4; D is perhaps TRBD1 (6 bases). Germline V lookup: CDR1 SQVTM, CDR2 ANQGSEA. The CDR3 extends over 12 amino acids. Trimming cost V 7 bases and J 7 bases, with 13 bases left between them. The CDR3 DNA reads TGCAGCGCTAGGGACAATTTTGAAAAACTGTTTTTT. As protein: CSARDNFEKLFF. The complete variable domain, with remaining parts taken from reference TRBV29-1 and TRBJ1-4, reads SAVISQKPSRDICQRGTSLTIQCQVDSQVTMMFWYRQQPGQSLTLIATANQGSEATYESGFVIDKFPISRPNLTFSTLTVSNMSPEDSSIYLCSARDNFEKLFFGSGTQLSVL.

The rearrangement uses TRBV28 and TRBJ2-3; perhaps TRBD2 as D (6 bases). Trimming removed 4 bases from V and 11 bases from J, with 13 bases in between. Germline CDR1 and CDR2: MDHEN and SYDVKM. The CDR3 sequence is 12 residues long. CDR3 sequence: CASSSPRGGQYF. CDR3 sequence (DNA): TGTGCCAGCAGTTCCCCCCGGGGAGGGCAGTATTTT.

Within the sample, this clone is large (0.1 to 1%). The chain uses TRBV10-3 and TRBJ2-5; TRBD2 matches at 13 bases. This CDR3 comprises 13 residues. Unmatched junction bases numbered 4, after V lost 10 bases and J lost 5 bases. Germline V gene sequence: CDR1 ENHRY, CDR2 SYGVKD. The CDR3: CATRLAGGETQYF. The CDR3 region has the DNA TGTGCCACACGACTAGCGGGAGGTGAGACCCAGTACTTC.

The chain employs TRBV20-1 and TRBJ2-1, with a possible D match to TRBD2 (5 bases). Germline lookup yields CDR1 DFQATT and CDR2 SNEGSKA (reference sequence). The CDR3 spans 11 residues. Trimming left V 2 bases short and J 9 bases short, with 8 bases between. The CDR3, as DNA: TGCAGTGCTAGACCAAGCGGTGAGCAGTTCTTC. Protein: CSARPSGEQFF.

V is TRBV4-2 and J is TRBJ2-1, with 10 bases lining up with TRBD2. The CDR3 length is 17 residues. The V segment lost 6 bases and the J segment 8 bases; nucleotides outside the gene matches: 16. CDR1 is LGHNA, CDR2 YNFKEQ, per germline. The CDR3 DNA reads TGTGCCAGCAGTCTTGTTCCCCTAGCGGGAGTACGCTATGAGCAGTTCTTC. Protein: CASSLVPLAGVRYEQFF.

CDR3 protein: CASNRGGTDTQYF. The DNA of the CDR3 is TGTGCCAGCAACAGGGGAGGCACAGATACGCAGTATTTT. The V and J genes are TRBV25-1 and TRBJ2-3; TRBD1 agrees at 7 bases. V was pared by 7 bases and J by 1 base, with 2 bases of the junction left unmatched. In germline, CDR1 is MGHDK, CDR2 SYGVNS. The CDR3 is made up of 13 amino acids.

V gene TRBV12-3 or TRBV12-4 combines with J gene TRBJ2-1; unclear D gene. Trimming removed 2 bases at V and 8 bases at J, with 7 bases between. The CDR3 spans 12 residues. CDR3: CASSLSGDEQFF. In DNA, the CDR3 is TGTGCCAGCAGTTTAAGTGGTGATGAGCAGTTCTTC.

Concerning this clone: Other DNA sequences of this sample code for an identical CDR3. CDR3 amino acids: CAIRGQSSYNEQFF. The DNA of the CDR3 is TGTGCCATCAGGGGACAGAGCTCCTACAATGAGCAGTTCTTC. V gene TRBV10-3 combines with J gene TRBJ2-1, with 7 bases lining up with TRBD1. The CDR3 is 14 residues long. Per germline, CDR1 ENHRY and CDR2 SYGVKD. The junction had 2 bases not matched to a gene; V was cut back by 6 bases and J by 0 bases.

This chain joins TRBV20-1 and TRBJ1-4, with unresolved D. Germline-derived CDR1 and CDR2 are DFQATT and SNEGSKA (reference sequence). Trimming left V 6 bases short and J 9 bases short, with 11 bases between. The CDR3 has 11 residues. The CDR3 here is CSASSRQKLFF. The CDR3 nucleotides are TGCAGTGCGTCTTCTAGGCAAAAACTGTTTTTT.

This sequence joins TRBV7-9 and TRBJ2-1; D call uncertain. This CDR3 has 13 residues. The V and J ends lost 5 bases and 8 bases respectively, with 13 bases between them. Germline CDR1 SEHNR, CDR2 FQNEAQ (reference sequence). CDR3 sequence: CASSHSLEHEQFF. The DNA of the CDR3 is TGTGCCAGCAGCCATTCTTTGGAGCATGAGCAGTTCTTC.

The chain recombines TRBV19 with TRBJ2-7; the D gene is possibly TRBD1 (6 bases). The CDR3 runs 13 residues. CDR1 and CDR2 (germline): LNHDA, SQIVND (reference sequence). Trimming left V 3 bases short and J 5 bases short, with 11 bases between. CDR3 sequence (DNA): TGTGCCAGTAGTATGACAGGTGGGAACGAGCAGTACTTC. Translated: CASSMTGGNEQYF.

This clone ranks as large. The CDR3: CASSVGGSGPSYEQYF. The DNA for the CDR3 is TGTGCCAGCAGCGTAGGAGGAAGCGGGCCTTCCTACGAGCAGTACTTC. The V call is TRBV9, the J call TRBJ2-7, with D tentatively TRBD2 (6 bases). Germline assignment: CDR1 SGDLS and CDR2 YYNGEE. The length of the CDR3 is 16 residues. The V end was cut by 0 bases, the J end by 1 base, with 14 bases between.

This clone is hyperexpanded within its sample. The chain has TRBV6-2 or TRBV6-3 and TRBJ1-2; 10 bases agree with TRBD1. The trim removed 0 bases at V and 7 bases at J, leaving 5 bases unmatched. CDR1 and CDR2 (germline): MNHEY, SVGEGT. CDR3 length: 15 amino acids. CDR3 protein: CASSYSGTGVGGYTF. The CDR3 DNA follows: TGTGCCAGCAGTTACTCCGGGACAGGGGTCGGTGGCTACACCTTC.

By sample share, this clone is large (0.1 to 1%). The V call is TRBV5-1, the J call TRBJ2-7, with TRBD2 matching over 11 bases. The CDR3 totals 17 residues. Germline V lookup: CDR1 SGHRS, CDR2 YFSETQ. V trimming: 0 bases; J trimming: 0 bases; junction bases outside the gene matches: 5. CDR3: CASSLGLAGLRSYEQYF. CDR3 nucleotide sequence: TGCGCCAGCAGCTTGGGACTAGCGGGGCTACGCTCCTACGAGCAGTACTTC.

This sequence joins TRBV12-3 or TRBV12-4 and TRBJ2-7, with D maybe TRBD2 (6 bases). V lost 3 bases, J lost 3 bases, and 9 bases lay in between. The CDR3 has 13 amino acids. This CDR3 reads CASSFGGIYEQYF. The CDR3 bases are TGTGCCAGCAGTTTCGGCGGGATCTACGAGCAGTACTTC.

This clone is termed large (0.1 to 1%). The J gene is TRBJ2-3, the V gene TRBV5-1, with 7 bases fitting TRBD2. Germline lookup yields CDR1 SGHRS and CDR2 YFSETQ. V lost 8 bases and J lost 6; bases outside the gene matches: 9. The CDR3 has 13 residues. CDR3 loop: CASGSGGGDTQYF. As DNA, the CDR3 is TGCGCCAGTGGTTCGGGAGGAGGTGATACGCAGTATTTT. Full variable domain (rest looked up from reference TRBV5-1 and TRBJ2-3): KAGVTQTPRYLIKTRGQQVTLSCSPISGHRSVSWYQQTPGQGLQFLFEYFSETQRNKGNFPGRFSGRQFSNSRSEMNVSTLELGDSALYLCASGSGGGDTQYFGPGTRLTVL.

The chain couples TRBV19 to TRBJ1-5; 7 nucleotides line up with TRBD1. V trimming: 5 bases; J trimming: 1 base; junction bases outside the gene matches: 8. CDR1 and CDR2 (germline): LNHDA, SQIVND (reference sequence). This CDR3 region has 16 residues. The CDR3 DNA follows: TGTGCCAGTAGTGTCCAAGGACAGGCCAGCAATCAGCCCCAGCATTTT. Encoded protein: CASSVQGQASNQPQHF.